The clone carrying this TCR beta chain was seen only a few times. This sample was taken from a study of T cell clones after liver transplantation. CDR1 is SGHTA and CDR2 is FQGNSA in the germline V gene. J lost 0 bases, V lost 6 bases, and 9 bases had no gene match. This CDR3 region has 16 residues. Some clones are missing from TCRdb's copy, which holds only in-frame ones; the method was immunoSEQ multiplex PCR. The sample carries tens of thousands of clones, roughly 70% recorded once. V usage is TRBV7-2 and J usage is TRBJ2-3; 7 bases are shared with TRBD1. This clonotype was sampled from a human patient who received a liver transplant. Some T cells may have come from the graft donor. Sequenced here: CD4+ T cells from blood, sampled at the 22-month timepoint. CDR3 in DNA: TGTGCCAGCAGAGCACAGGGGACAGCTAGCACAGATACGCAGTATTTT. It specifies CASRAQGTASTDTQYF. The whole variable domain, remainder taken from reference TRBV7-2 and TRBJ2-3, is GAGVSQSPSNKVTEKGKDVELRCDPISGHTALYWYRQSLGQGLEFLIYFQGNSAPDKSGLPSDRFSAERTGGSVSTLTIQRTQQEDSAVYLCASRAQGTASTDTQYFGPGTRLTVL.